This T cell receptor (beta chain) stems from a study of shared clonotypes between healthy human individuals. Sequencing was performed with immunoSEQ multiplex PCR; in TCRdb, only in-frame clones are kept and a portion is missing. The sample shows approximately 640,000 clones, about 90% of them seen only once. The CDR3 is 15 residues long. CDR1 and CDR2 (germline): SGDLS, YYNGEE. V shed 3 bases and J 5 bases; nucleotides not matched to a gene: 9. The receptor's source is a man younger than 35 in good health. Some clones in this sample may be carry-over from other donors' samples. The rearrangement uses TRBV9 and TRBJ2-7; 9 nucleotides line up with TRBD1. Sequenced: memory CD8+ T cells from PBMCs. Indicated subset: CD45RO+ cells pooled with CCR7-negative TemRA cells. As DNA, the CDR3 is TGTGCCAGCAGCGGCCGGGACAGGGTGGGGCACGAGCAGTACTTC. Its protein is CASSGRDRVGHEQYF. Variable domain in full (rest from reference TRBV9 and TRBJ2-7): DSGVTQTPKHLITATGQRVTLRCSPRSGDLSVYWYQQSLDQGLQFLIQYYNGEERAKGNILERFSAQQFPDLHSELNLSSLELGDSALYFCASSGRDRVGHEQYFGPGTRLTVT.